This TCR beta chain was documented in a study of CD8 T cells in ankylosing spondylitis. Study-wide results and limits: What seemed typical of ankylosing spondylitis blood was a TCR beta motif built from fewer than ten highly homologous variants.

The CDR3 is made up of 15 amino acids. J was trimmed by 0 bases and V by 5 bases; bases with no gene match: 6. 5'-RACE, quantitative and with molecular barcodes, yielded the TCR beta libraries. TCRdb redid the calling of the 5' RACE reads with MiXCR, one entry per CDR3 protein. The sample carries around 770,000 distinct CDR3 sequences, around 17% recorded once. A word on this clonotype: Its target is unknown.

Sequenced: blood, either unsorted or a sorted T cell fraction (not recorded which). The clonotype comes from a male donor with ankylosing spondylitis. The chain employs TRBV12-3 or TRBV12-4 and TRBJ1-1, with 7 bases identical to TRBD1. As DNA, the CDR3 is TGTGCCAGCAGTGTTCCACAGGGGCTGAACACTGAAGCTTTCTTT. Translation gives CASSVPQGLNTEAFF.